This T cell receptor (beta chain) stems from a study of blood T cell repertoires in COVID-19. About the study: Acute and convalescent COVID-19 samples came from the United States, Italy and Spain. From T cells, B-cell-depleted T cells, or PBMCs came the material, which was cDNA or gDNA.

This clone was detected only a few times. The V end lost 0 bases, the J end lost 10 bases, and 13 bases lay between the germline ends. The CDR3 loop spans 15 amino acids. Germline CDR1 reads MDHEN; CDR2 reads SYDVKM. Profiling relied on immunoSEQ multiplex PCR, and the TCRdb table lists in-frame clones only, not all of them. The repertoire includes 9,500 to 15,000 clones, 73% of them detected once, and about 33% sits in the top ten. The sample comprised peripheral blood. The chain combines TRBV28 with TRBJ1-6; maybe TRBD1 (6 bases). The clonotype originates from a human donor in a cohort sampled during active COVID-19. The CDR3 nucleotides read TGTGCCAGCAGTTTATGGGGCAGGGGAGGGTCACCCCTCCACTTT. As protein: CASSLWGRGGSPLHF.